A selection of T cell receptor beta chains follows, all from one sample in a study of cytotoxic CD8 clonotypes in ibrutinib-treated CLL. The data were produced by immunoSEQ multiplex PCR, yet TCRdb's version contains in-frame clones alone and is incomplete. The sample has 29,000 or so clones; 55% to 70% are singletons. Sequenced material: PBMCs, taken after 24 months of ibrutinib treatment. The receptor source for this set is a human donor with chronic lymphocytic leukemia. Each CDR3 is given with its conserved first and last residue. The D gene is left open where the match is weak. A clone size is listed for some rows: how often the clone was seen (once, few, many), or a class if it is expanded.

V	J	D	size	CDR3	DNA
TRBV9	TRBJ1-2	NA	NA	CASSVGPGGGGYTF	TGTGCCAGCAGCGTAGGTCCGGGGGGCGGAGGCTACACCTTC
TRBV18	TRBJ2-1	NA	NA	CASSFGGASSYNEQFF	TGTGCCAGCTCATTTGGAGGTGCGAGCTCCTACAATGAGCAGTTCTTC
TRBV29-1	TRBJ2-1	TRBD2	NA	CSAGGGATGSSSGDYNEQFF	TGCAGCGCTGGGGGTGGGGCGACAGGGTCGTCTAGCGGGGACTACAATGAGCAGTTCTTC
TRBV4-1	TRBJ2-3	NA	few	CASSQFAGSTDTQYF	TGCGCCAGCAGCCAATTTGCGGGGAGTACAGATACGCAGTATTTT
TRBV7-2	TRBJ2-1	TRBD2	NA	CASRASGGAYEQFF	TGTGCCAGCAGAGCTAGCGGGGGGGCCTATGAGCAGTTCTTC
TRBV28	TRBJ1-5	NA	once	CASSSDGGTNQPQHF	TGTGCCAGCTCATCGGACGGGGGGACCAATCAGCCCCAGCATTTT
TRBV28	TRBJ2-7	NA	NA	CASGATEQYF	TGTGCCAGCGGGGCAACCGAGCAGTACTTC
TRBV6-6	TRBJ1-1	NA	NA	CASSQNFGGGTEAFF	TGTGCCAGCAGTCAGAACTTTGGCGGGGGCACTGAAGCTTTCTTT
TRBV27	TRBJ1-1	NA	NA	CASSFSGSNTEAFF	TGTGCCAGCAGTTTTTCAGGGTCCAACACTGAAGCTTTCTTT
TRBV28	TRBJ1-6	NA	NA	CASSLGTSLDF	TGTGCCAGCAGTTTAGGGACAAGTCTTGACTTT
TRBV5-1	TRBJ2-5	NA	NA	CASSLRGQETQYF	TGCGCCAGCAGCTTGAGAGGGCAAGAGACCCAGTACTTC
TRBV4-2	TRBJ1-6	TRBD1	NA	CASSQEWHRGNSPLHF	TGTGCCAGCAGCCAAGAATGGCACAGGGGGAATTCACCCCTCCACTTT
TRBV27	TRBJ2-2	NA	NA	CASSLSPYTGELFF	TGTGCCAGCAGTTTAAGTCCTTACACCGGGGAGCTGTTTTTT
TRBV15	TRBJ1-1	NA	NA	CATSRDARAGEAFF	TGTGCCACCAGCAGAGACGCCAGGGCGGGTGAAGCTTTCTTT
TRBV9	TRBJ2-1	NA	few	CASSTDSYNEQFF	TGTGCCAGCAGCACAGACAGTTACAATGAGCAGTTCTTC
TRBV4-1	TRBJ2-7	TRBD2	once	CASSQVSGVSYEQYF	TGCGCCAGCAGCCAAGTTAGCGGGGTTTCCTACGAGCAGTACTTC
TRBV4-3	TRBJ2-7	NA	NA	CASSQGPYEQYF	TGCGCCAGCAGCCAAGGGCCCTACGAGCAGTACTTC
TRBV30	TRBJ2-7	NA	once	CAWREGIGYEQYF	TGTGCCTGGAGGGAAGGGATAGGCTACGAGCAGTACTTC
TRBV4-3	TRBJ1-3	NA	NA	CASSPTHSGNTIYF	TGCGCCAGCAGTCCAACTCACTCTGGAAACACCATATATTTT
TRBV6-6	TRBJ2-7	NA	NA	CASSYSTAGQYF	TGTGCCAGCAGTTACTCGACAGCCGGGCAGTACTTC
TRBV30	TRBJ2-7	TRBD1	NA	CAWSRPGQGVYEQYF	TGTGCCTGGAGTCGACCGGGACAGGGGGTGTACGAGCAGTACTTC
TRBV7-9	TRBJ1-3	NA	many	CASSYAGASGNTIYF	TGTGCCAGCAGCTATGCAGGGGCTTCTGGAAACACCATATATTTT
TRBV5-6	TRBJ2-7	TRBD1	NA	CASSQIKRGRGSYEQYF	TGTGCCAGCAGCCAGATTAAGAGGGGCAGGGGGTCCTACGAGCAGTACTTC
TRBV19	TRBJ1-3	TRBD1	NA	CAKSDRAGNTIYF	TGTGCCAAATCCGACAGGGCTGGAAACACCATATATTTT
TRBV5-1	TRBJ1-4	NA	NA	CASSLVGGLANEKLFF	TGCGCCAGCAGCTTGGTTGGGGGATTGGCTAATGAAAAACTGTTTTTT